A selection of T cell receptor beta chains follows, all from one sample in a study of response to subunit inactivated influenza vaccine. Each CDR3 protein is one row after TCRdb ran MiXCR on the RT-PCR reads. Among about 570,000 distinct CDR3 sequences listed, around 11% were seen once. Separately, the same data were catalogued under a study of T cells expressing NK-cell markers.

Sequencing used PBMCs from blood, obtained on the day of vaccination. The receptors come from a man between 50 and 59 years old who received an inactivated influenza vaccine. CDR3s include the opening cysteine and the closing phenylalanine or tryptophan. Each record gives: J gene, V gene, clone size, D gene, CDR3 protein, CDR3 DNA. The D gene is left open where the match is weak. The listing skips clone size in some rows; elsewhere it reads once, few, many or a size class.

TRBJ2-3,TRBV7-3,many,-,CASSLTPQGGADTQYF,TGTGCCAGCAGCTTAACTCCCCAGGGGGGCGCAGATACGCAGTATTTT
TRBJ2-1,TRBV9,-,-,CASSVFSGGGDEQFF,TGTGCCAGCAGCGTATTCAGCGGAGGTGGGGATGAGCAGTTCTTC
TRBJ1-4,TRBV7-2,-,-,CASSLGGDNEKLFF,TGTGCCAGCAGCTTAGGGGGGGATAATGAAAAACTGTTTTTT
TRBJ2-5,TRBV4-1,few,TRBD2,CASSQELVPLLAGDEEETQYF,TGCGCCAGCAGCCAAGAATTGGTCCCCCTACTAGCGGGGGACGAGGAAGAGACCCAGTACTTC
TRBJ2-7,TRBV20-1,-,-,CSAPRGSSYEQYF,TGCAGTGCTCCTAGAGGAAGCTCCTACGAGCAGTACTTC
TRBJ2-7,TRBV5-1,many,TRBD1,CASSFGQGAGEQYF,TGCGCCAGCAGCTTCGGACAGGGGGCGGGGGAGCAGTACTTC
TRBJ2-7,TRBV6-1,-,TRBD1,CASGPTGGYFYEQYF,TGTGCCAGCGGACCTACAGGGGGATACTTTTACGAGCAGTACTTC
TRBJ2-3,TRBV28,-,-,CASSSPRPLDTDTQYF,TGTGCCAGCAGTTCACCGCGACCGCTTGACACAGATACGCAGTATTTT
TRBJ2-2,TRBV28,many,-,CASTSPYRLYTGELFF,TGTGCCAGCACCTCGCCGTACAGGCTCTACACCGGGGAGCTGTTTTTT
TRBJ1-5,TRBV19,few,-,CASSPLPGDRNQPQHF,TGTGCCAGTAGCCCCCTTCCGGGGGATCGCAATCAGCCCCAGCATTTT
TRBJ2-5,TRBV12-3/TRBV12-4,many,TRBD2,CASRLAGIRETQYF,TGTGCCAGCAGACTAGCGGGAATACGAGAGACCCAGTACTTC
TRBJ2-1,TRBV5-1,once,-,CASSLGVDRNEQFF,TGCGCCAGCAGCCTTGGCGTTGATCGCAATGAGCAGTTCTTC
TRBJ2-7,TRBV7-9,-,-,CASSFPTEREQYF,TGTGCCAGCAGCTTCCCGACAGAGAGGGAGCAGTACTTC
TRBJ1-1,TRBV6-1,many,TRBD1,CASSVGQENTEAFF,TGTGCCAGCAGTGTCGGACAGGAGAACACTGAAGCTTTCTTT
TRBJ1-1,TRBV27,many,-,CASSLSGGGTEAFF,TGTGCCAGCAGTTTATCGGGGGGAGGCACTGAAGCTTTCTTT
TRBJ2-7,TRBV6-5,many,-,CASSYNGGTGEEQYF,TGTGCCAGCAGTTACAATGGGGGGACGGGGGAAGAGCAGTACTTC
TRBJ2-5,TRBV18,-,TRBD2,CASSPNGTRRETQYF,TGTGCCAGCTCGCCTAACGGGACTAGAAGGGAGACCCAGTACTTC
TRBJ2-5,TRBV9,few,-,CASSALIQETQYF,TGTGCCAGCAGCGCCCTTATCCAAGAGACCCAGTACTTC
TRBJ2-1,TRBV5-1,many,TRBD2,CASSLGASGGKQKEGNEQFF,TGCGCCAGCAGCTTGGGTGCTAGCGGGGGTAAACAGAAAGAGGGCAATGAGCAGTTCTTC
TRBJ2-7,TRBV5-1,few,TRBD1,CASSPGQGRHEQYF,TGCGCCAGCAGCCCAGGACAGGGCCGGCACGAGCAGTACTTC
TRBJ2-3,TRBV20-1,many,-,CSAEWTVKTDTQYF,TGCAGTGCAGAGTGGACAGTCAAGACAGATACGCAGTATTTT
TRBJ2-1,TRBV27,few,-,CASSNTAGNEQFF,TGTGCCAGCAGTAACACCGCGGGCAATGAGCAGTTCTTC
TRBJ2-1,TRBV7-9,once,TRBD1,CASSPTTGLGRNEQFF,TGTGCCAGCAGCCCCACGACAGGGCTAGGACGCAATGAGCAGTTCTTC
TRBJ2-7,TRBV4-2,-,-,CASSQENYGSYEQYF,TGTGCCAGCAGCCAAGAAAACTACGGGTCCTACGAGCAGTACTTC
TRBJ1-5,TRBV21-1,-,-,CASSKVTGGHF,TGTGCCAGCAGCAAAGTAACAGGGGGACATTTT
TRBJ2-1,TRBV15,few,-,CATSRERVYSYNEQFF,TGTGCCACCAGCAGAGAACGGGTTTACTCCTACAATGAGCAGTTCTTC
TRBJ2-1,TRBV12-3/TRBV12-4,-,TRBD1,CASSQTGESYNEQFF,TGTGCCAGCAGTCAGACAGGGGAATCCTACAATGAGCAGTTCTTC
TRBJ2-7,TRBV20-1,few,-,CSARGSSEASYEQYF,TGCAGTGCTAGAGGTTCTAGCGAGGCCTCCTACGAGCAGTACTTC
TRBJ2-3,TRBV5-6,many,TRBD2,CASSLTTSGGQTDTQYF,TGTGCCAGCAGCCTGACGACTAGCGGGGGCCAAACAGATACGCAGTATTTT
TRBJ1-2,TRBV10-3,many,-,CAISESAGYSYGYTF,TGTGCCATCAGTGAGTCCGCAGGCTACAGCTATGGCTACACCTTC
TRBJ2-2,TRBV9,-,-,CASSDLQEGANTGELFF,TGTGCCAGCAGCGATTTACAGGAGGGGGCGAACACCGGGGAGCTGTTTTTT
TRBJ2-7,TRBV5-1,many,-,CASSLVGTETYEQYF,TGCGCCAGCAGCTTGGTGGGCACCGAGACCTACGAGCAGTACTTC
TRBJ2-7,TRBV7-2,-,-,CASSLFRGSSEQYF,TGTGCCAGCAGCTTATTTCGGGGAAGTAGCGAGCAGTACTTC
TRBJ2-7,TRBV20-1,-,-,CSATSGGFYEQYF,TGCAGTGCTACATCGGGGGGCTTCTACGAGCAGTACTTC
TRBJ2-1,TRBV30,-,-,CAWRGPPNEQFF,TGTGCCTGGAGGGGACCGCCCAATGAGCAGTTCTTC
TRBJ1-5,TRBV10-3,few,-,CAISESGGPNQPQHF,TGTGCCATCAGTGAGTCAGGAGGGCCCAATCAGCCCCAGCATTTT
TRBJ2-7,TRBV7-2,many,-,CASSLAGGSSYEQYF,TGTGCCAGCAGCTTAGCGGGGGGAAGCTCCTACGAGCAGTACTTC
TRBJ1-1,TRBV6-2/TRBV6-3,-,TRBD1,CASTDRVTEAFF,TGTGCCAGCACGGACAGGGTTACTGAAGCTTTCTTT
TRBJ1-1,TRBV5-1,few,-,CASSLRVSNTEAFF,TGCGCCAGCTCCCTCAGGGTTTCGAACACTGAAGCTTTCTTT
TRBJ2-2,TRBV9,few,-,CASSVVANTGELFF,TGTGCCAGCAGCGTAGTCGCGAACACCGGGGAGCTGTTTTTT